A single sample gave rise to the 25 T cell receptor beta chains below, sequenced in a study of shared clonotypes between healthy human individuals. Clones were read by immunoSEQ multiplex PCR, and TCRdb kept only the in-frame ones, dropping some. The sample has 2,500,000 or so clones; around 92% are singletons. The sequencing input was naive CD4+ T cells from PBMCs. Subset reported: CD45RA+ positively selected. These receptor sequences come from a man between 18 and 29 years old in good health. Some clones in this sample may be carry-over from other donors' samples.

The chain uses TRBV7-8 and TRBJ2-1, with 7 bases aligning to TRBD1. Looked up from germline, CDR1 is SGHVS and CDR2 is FQNEAQ. Trimming took 5 bases from V and 5 from J; bases not matched to a gene: 6. The CDR3 is 14 amino acids. The CDR3 sequence is CASSEGDRNNEQFF. In nucleotides, the CDR3 is TGTGCCAGCAGCGAGGGGGACAGAAACAATGAGCAGTTCTTC.

This chain links TRBV23-1 with TRBJ2-7; D possibly uses TRBD1 or TRBD2 (5 bases each). TRBV23-1 is an open reading frame whose function is uncertain. V shed 3 bases and J shed 4 bases, with 10 bases lying between them. The CDR3 has 13 residues. The CDR3 sequence: CASSHGDRYEQYF. CDR3 bases: TGCGCCAGCAGTCACGGGGACCGATACGAGCAGTACTTC.

This clone was detected a few times. This sample also contains other DNA sequences that code for the same CDR3. The V and J genes are TRBV4-1 and TRBJ1-5; D is possibly TRBD1 (5 bases). The CDR3 loop spans 15 amino acids. The germline V and J ends were trimmed by 1 base and 1 base, with 8 bases remaining between them. In germline, CDR1 is MGHRA, CDR2 YSYEKL. CDR3 loop: CASSQGQISNQPQHF. The CDR3 nucleotides are TGCGCCAGCAGCCAAGGACAGATCAGCAATCAGCCCCAGCATTTT.

V usage is TRBV6-6 and J usage is TRBJ2-5; possibly TRBD2 for D (6 bases). CDR3 length: 15 amino acids. The V and J ends lost 6 bases and 2 bases respectively, with 16 bases between them. Germline V lookup: CDR1 MNHNY, CDR2 SVGAGI (reference sequence). CDR3 amino acids: CASRRSGVGQETQYF. The DNA for the CDR3 is TGTGCCAGCAGAAGATCGGGGGTGGGGCAAGAGACCCAGTACTTC.

The rearrangement uses TRBV7-2 and TRBJ2-1; D unresolved. This CDR3 comprises 14 residues. V was shortened by 6 bases and J by 2 bases, with 11 bases between the two germline ends. Germline V gene data show CDR1 as SGHTA and CDR2 as FQGNSA. DNA for the CDR3: TGTGCCAGCAGTCCCCCCGCGCCCTACAATGAGCAGTTCTTC. This sequence encodes CASSPPAPYNEQFF.

This clone has only one observation. The J gene is TRBJ1-5, the V gene TRBV5-1; no clear D. Germline V gives CDR1 SGHRS, CDR2 YFSETQ. There are 14 residues in the CDR3. V lost 1 base and J lost 5, with 10 bases in between. DNA of the CDR3: TGCGCCAGCAGCTTGCGATGGGGAGATCAGCCCCAGCATTTT. Translation: CASSLRWGDQPQHF. The full variable domain, its missing parts supplied by reference TRBV5-1 and TRBJ1-5, is KAGVTQTPRYLIKTRGQQVTLSCSPISGHRSVSWYQQTPGQGLQFLFEYFSETQRNKGNFPGRFSGRQFSNSRSEMNVSTLELGDSALYLCASSLRWGDQPQHFGDGTRLSIL.

The chain is built from TRBV11-2 and TRBJ2-3; TRBD2 aligns across 12 bases. Germline CDR1 SGHAT, CDR2 FQNNGV. This CDR3 has 16 residues. The V and J ends lost 3 bases and 3 bases, in that order; junction bases with no gene match: 4. The CDR3 DNA reads TGTGCCAGCAGCTTGACTAGCGGGAGACGAACAGATACGCAGTATTTT. Its translation: CASSLTSGRRTDTQYF.

Only one count was recorded for this clone. This chain's CDR3 is CATTPPSSGLYEQYF. The CDR3 DNA is TGTGCCACCACGCCCCCATCTAGCGGCCTCTACGAGCAGTACTTC. The chain employs TRBV28 and TRBJ2-5; 7 positions agree with TRBD2. The J call may be incorrect, as the DNA end agrees better with TRBJ2-7. The CDR3 spans 15 residues. Germline CDR1 and CDR2: MDHEN and SYDVKM.

This sequence joins TRBV27 and TRBJ2-2; D tentatively reads TRBD1 or TRBD2 (5 bases each). Germline CDR1 MNHEY, CDR2 SMNVEV (reference sequence). The germline V and J ends were trimmed by 5 bases and 3 bases, with 13 bases remaining between them. The CDR3 sequence is 15 residues long. CDR3 residues: CASSPRREHTGELFF. The CDR3 coding sequence is TGTGCCAGCAGTCCCCGCAGGGAGCACACCGGGGAGCTGTTTTTT.

V usage is TRBV4-1 and J usage is TRBJ1-1; D is possibly TRBD1 (5 bases). Germline V gene data show CDR1 as MGHRA and CDR2 as YSYEKL. With 0 bases removed from V and 0 bases from J, the gap between germline ends came to 11 bases. This CDR3 has 16 residues. CDR3 sequence: CASSQEGGRMNTEAFF. The DNA for the CDR3 is TGCGCCAGCAGCCAAGAGGGGGGGAGGATGAACACTGAAGCTTTCTTT.

The genes are TRBV5-8 and TRBJ2-7; TRBD2 matches 9 bases. The CDR3 is 15 residues long. The junction had 5 bases not matched to a gene; V was cut back by 0 bases and J by 4 bases. Germline V gene data show CDR1 as SGHTS and CDR2 as YDEGEE. As DNA, the CDR3 is TGTGCCAGCAGCTTGGATGCGGGAGGGACTTACGAGCAGTACTTC. It encodes CASSLDAGGTYEQYF.

This clone has just one count. In nucleotides, the CDR3 is TGTGCCAGTAGTATGGTTTCGTCAGGGACCCCTGAAGCTTTCTTT. Translating it yields CASSMVSSGTPEAFF. The chain uses TRBV19 and TRBJ1-1; a weak D match, TRBD1 (5 bases). Looked up from germline, CDR1 is LNHDA and CDR2 is SQIVND (reference sequence). The CDR3 spans 15 residues. The V and J ends lost 3 bases and 6 bases respectively, with 17 bases between them.

This clone was detected only once. The V call is TRBV5-1, the J call TRBJ2-1; D is perhaps TRBD1 (5 bases). The CDR3 length is 14 residues. The germline gives CDR1 SGHRS, CDR2 YFSETQ. The ends were cut back, 0 bases at V and 7 bases at J, with 11 bases in the middle. The DNA of the CDR3 is TGCGCCAGCAGCTTGGTTCAGGGTCGGAATGAGCAGTTCTTC. It is translated as CASSLVQGRNEQFF.

The table lists this clone with a count of one. V is TRBV5-1 and J is TRBJ1-3; 9 bases match TRBD1. Germline CDR1 reads SGHRS; CDR2 reads YFSETQ. CDR3 length equals 13 residues. The V and J ends lost 1 base and 8 bases, in that order; junction bases with no gene match: 1. The CDR3 protein is CASSLRQGDTIYF. For the CDR3, the DNA is TGCGCCAGCAGCTTGCGACAGGGGGACACCATATATTTT.

The V call is TRBV2, the J call TRBJ2-1; D unresolved. Deletions cut 4 bases from V and 6 bases from J, with 10 bases between. The CDR3 runs to 13 residues. Per germline, CDR1 SNHLY and CDR2 FYNNEI. CDR3 DNA sequence: TGTGCCAGCAGTGTTGGGCGGCCCAATGAGCAGTTCTTC. Translated: CASSVGRPNEQFF.

The V call is TRBV9, the J call TRBJ2-1; 14 positions match TRBD2. This CDR3 has 16 residues. V dropped 4 bases and J dropped 9; count of bases not matched to a gene: 9. Looked up from germline, CDR1 is SGDLS and CDR2 is YYNGEE. DNA of the CDR3: TGTGCCAGCAGCATGGGACTAGCGGGAGAATTGGTTGAGCAGTTCTTC. Protein sequence: CASSMGLAGELVEQFF.

The chain is built from TRBV4-1 and TRBJ2-5, with 7 bases that match TRBD2. Per germline, CDR1 MGHRA and CDR2 YSYEKL. CDR3 length: 14 residues. Losses at the gene ends were 3 bases for V and 5 bases for J; bases not matched to a gene: 6. The CDR3 nucleotides read TGCGCCAGCAGCCACGGGGACTATATGGAGACCCAGTACTTC. It yields the protein CASSHGDYMETQYF.

The chain links TRBV6-1 to TRBJ1-5; D ambiguous. Germline V gives CDR1 MNHNS, CDR2 SASEGT. The CDR3 totals 13 residues. V was pared by 8 bases and J by 3 bases, with 11 bases between. CDR3: CASAQAYNQPQHF. For the CDR3, the DNA is TGTGCCAGCGCCCAGGCGTACAATCAGCCCCAGCATTTT.

This clone was seen just once. The CDR3 DNA sequence: TGTGCCAGCAGAAACACCCAAGAGACCCAGTACTTC. This sequence encodes CASRNTQETQYF. This sequence joins TRBV6-5 and TRBJ2-5; D call uncertain. Per the germline V gene, CDR1 is MNHEY and CDR2 is SVGAGI. The CDR3 loop spans 12 amino acids. Between the trimmed V and J ends, which lost 6 bases and 1 base, there was a span of 6 bases.

Points on this clone: No DNA is shown, since the ends of the CDR3 on it are uncertain; the CDR3 is the one TCRdb lists. The chain links TRBV28 to TRBJ1-4; whether TRBD1, the table's D call, matches the DNA was not checked. The CDR3 region is 16 residues in length, termini included. Germline V gene lookup returns CDR1 MDHEN and CDR2 SYDVKM. This chain's CDR3 is CASSFLAGGTNEKLFF.

The rearrangement uses TRBV18 and TRBJ2-3; D is perhaps TRBD1 or TRBD2 (6 bases each). Germline lookup yields CDR1 KGHSH and CDR2 LQKENI. Deletions cut 10 bases from V and 2 bases from J, with 13 bases between. The CDR3 consists of 13 residues. CDR3 protein: CATAWGATDTQYF. The CDR3 DNA reads TGTGCCACCGCTTGGGGGGCCACAGATACGCAGTATTTT.

V and J are TRBV28 and TRBJ2-1; 7 bases are a match to TRBD2. The CDR3 length is 16 residues. CDR1 is MDHEN and CDR2 is SYDVKM in the germline V gene. Trimming cost V 3 bases and J 3 bases; bases outside gene matches: 8. The CDR3 spells CASSFDAGAGYNEQFF. CDR3 DNA: TGTGCCAGCAGTTTTGACGCGGGAGCTGGCTACAATGAGCAGTTCTTC. The full variable domain, completed using reference TRBV28 and TRBJ2-1, is DVKVTQSSRYLVKRTGEKVFLECVQDMDHENMFWYRQDPGLGLRLIYFSYDVKMKEKGDIPEGYSVSREKKERFSLILESASTNQTSMYLCASSFDAGAGYNEQFFGPGTRLTVL.

The V gene is TRBV6-6, the J gene TRBJ1-5, with 7 bases matching TRBD1. The CDR3 has 13 residues. Germline loops: CDR1 MNHNY, CDR2 SVGAGI (reference sequence). The V segment lost 6 bases and the J segment 6 bases; nucleotides outside the gene matches: 5. CDR3 amino acids: CASSRQGGQPQHF. The CDR3 DNA follows: TGTGCCAGCAGCCGACAGGGAGGTCAGCCCCAGCATTTT.

The J gene is TRBJ2-3, the V gene TRBV5-1; D gene uncertain. Trimming shortened V by 3 bases and J by 1 base, and 9 bases separated the two germline ends. This CDR3 is 14 amino acids long. CDR1 is SGHRS, CDR2 YFSETQ, per germline. DNA for the CDR3: TGCGCCAGCAGCTACCTGACGGGCACAGATACGCAGTATTTT. This gives the protein CASSYLTGTDTQYF. Filled out from reference TRBV5-1 and TRBJ2-3, the complete variable domain reads KAGVTQTPRYLIKTRGQQVTLSCSPISGHRSVSWYQQTPGQGLQFLFEYFSETQRNKGNFPGRFSGRQFSNSRSEMNVSTLELGDSALYLCASSYLTGTDTQYFGPGTRLTVL.

The J gene is TRBJ2-1, the V gene TRBV28, with D perhaps matching TRBD2 (5 bases). From germline, CDR1 is MDHEN and CDR2 SYDVKM. This CDR3 has 14 residues. V was clipped by 5 bases and J by 3 bases, with 11 bases between them. In DNA form, the CDR3 reads TGTGCCAGCAGTCCGGGGTCCCTCTACAATGAGCAGTTCTTC. Encoded protein: CASSPGSLYNEQFF.